Below are 2 T cell receptor beta chains sequenced from a single sample in a study of blood T cells in healthy people across ages (dated by TCRdb to 2015 to 2017). The library came from 5' RACE. TCRdb shows the sequencer as Illumina HiSeq 2500. A second PCR of roughly 6 to 12 cycles was performed with a sample-barcoded 5' primer and a J-beta primer mix. TCRdb cleaned the public reads at Q25 with fastp, built clones with MiXCR and kept in-frame beta chains. Rows merge per CDR3 protein into single entries with the most common DNA and genes. Here the sample has 1.4 million or so distinct CDR3 sequences; around 40% occur a single time. The leading ten clones occupy approximately 4.1% of the sample. Sample: blood. The receptors derive from a woman aged 18-29 years in good health.

This clonotype was seen a handful of times. The V and J genes are TRBV6-5 and TRBJ2-1; D perhaps matches TRBD2 (6 bases). The CDR3 runs 16 residues. V was trimmed by 8 bases and J by 7 bases, leaving 24 bases between them. Germline lookup yields CDR1 MNHEY and CDR2 SVGAGI. DNA for the CDR3: TGTGCCAGCCTTCGGCTCTTAGCGGTTCGAAGTAATGAGCAGTTCTTC. It yields the protein CASLRLLAVRSNEQFF.

This clonotype was seen a few times. V usage is TRBV18 and J usage is TRBJ2-3; D remains unclear. The CDR3 length is 13 residues. Trimming took off 2 bases at V and 5 bases at J, with 8 bases between the two ends. Germline CDR1 reads KGHSH; CDR2 reads LQKENI. CDR3 loop: CASSPDQEDTQYF. The CDR3 DNA reads as TGTGCCAGCTCACCAGACCAGGAAGATACGCAGTATTTT.